One sample yielded the 7 T cell receptor beta chains listed below, sequenced in a study of T cells in Graves' hyperthyroidism and ophthalmopathy. It was RNA transcripts that yielded the amplified TCR beta CDR3 regions. Researchers ran a first-round RT-PCR on the TCR CDR3 using the HTBI primer set. One entry per CDR3 protein results from TCRdb running MiXCR on the multiplex PCR reads. The sample has 600,000 to 800,000 distinct CDR3 sequences, about 35% seen once. The sequenced material came from blood. These receptors originate from a middle-aged woman with Graves' hyperthyroidism.

This clonotype was counted ten times or more. This sequence joins TRBV9 and TRBJ1-4; the D is unclear. The CDR3 length is 15 residues. Germline V lookup: CDR1 SGDLS, CDR2 YYNGEE. V lost 3 bases to trimming and J lost 0 bases, with 9 bases between them. The CDR3 nucleotides read TGTGCCAGCAGCGACCACTATGCAACTAATGAAAAACTGTTTTTT. This encodes CASSDHYATNEKLFF.

This clonotype showed up just a few times. CDR3 amino acids: CASSLYKQHTNTGELFF. The CDR3 DNA is TGTGCCAGCAGCTTATATAAGCAGCACACGAACACCGGGGAGCTGTTTTTT. The chain uses TRBV7-9 and TRBJ2-2; unclear D gene. V was cut by 2 bases and J by 0 bases, with 13 bases left in between. This CDR3 has 17 amino acids. Germline assignment: CDR1 SEHNR and CDR2 FQNEAQ (reference sequence).

This clonotype was found a few times. This rearrangement joins TRBV2 to TRBJ1-4; 8 bases map to TRBD1. Germline trimming cut 4 bases from V and 7 bases from J; bases unmatched to any gene: 8. The CDR3 loop spans 15 amino acids. Germline V gene data show CDR1 as SNHLY and CDR2 as FYNNEI. The CDR3 here is CASSVQGAGSEKLFF. The CDR3 nucleotides are TGTGCCAGCAGTGTCCAGGGGGCCGGGAGTGAAAAACTGTTTTTT.

This clonotype was seen at least ten times. The rearrangement uses TRBV9 and TRBJ1-1; 9 bases agree with TRBD1. The germline gives CDR1 SGDLS, CDR2 YYNGEE. The junction had 7 bases not matched to a gene; V was cut back by 2 bases and J by 11 bases. This CDR3 spans 13 amino acids. The CDR3 here is CASSVSGTGLAFF. In DNA, the CDR3 is TGTGCCAGCAGCGTCTCAGGGACAGGGCTGGCTTTCTTT.

Ten or more counts support this clonotype. The chain combines TRBV29-1 with TRBJ2-6; D remains unclear. The CDR3 sequence is 14 residues long. Trimming removed 4 bases at V and 0 bases at J, with 7 bases between. Germline V lookup: CDR1 SQVTM, CDR2 ANQGSEA. DNA for the CDR3: TGCAGCGTTGTTTTGGCCTCTGGGGCCAACGTCCTGACTTTC. This sequence encodes CSVVLASGANVLTF.

CDR3 protein: CASTPGQGAGANVLTF. The CDR3 region has the DNA TGTGCCAGCACCCCGGGACAGGGGGCTGGGGCCAACGTCCTGACTTTC. The V and J genes are TRBV12-3 or TRBV12-4 and TRBJ2-6; 11 bases fit TRBD1. This CDR3 region has 16 residues. V was pared by 7 bases and J by 2 bases, with 4 bases of the junction left unmatched.

Turning to this clonotype: A much larger clone differs from this one at a single base, so this may be a read error. The CDR3 loop is CASNSSGHNYEQYF. The CDR3 DNA reads as TGTGCCAGCAACTCCTCGGGACACAACTACGAGCAGTACTTC. The rearrangement uses TRBV11-2 and TRBJ2-7; the D gene is possibly TRBD1 (6 bases). Germline assignment: CDR1 SGHAT and CDR2 FQNNGV. This CDR3 has 14 residues. Trimming pared 7 bases from V and 3 bases from J, leaving 16 bases between.